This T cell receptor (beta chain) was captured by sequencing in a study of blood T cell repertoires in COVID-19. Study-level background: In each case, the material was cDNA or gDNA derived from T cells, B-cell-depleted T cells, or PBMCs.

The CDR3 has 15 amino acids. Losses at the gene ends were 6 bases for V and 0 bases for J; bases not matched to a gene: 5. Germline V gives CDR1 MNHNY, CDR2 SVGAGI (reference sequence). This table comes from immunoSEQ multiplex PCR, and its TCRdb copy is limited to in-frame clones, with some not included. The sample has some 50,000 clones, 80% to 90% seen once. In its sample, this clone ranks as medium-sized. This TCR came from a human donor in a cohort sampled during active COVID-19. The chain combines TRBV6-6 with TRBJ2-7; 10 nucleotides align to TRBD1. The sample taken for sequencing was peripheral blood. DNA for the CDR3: TGTGCCAGCAGAGATCGGACAGGGGGCTCCTACGAGCAGTACTTC. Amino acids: CASRDRTGGSYEQYF.